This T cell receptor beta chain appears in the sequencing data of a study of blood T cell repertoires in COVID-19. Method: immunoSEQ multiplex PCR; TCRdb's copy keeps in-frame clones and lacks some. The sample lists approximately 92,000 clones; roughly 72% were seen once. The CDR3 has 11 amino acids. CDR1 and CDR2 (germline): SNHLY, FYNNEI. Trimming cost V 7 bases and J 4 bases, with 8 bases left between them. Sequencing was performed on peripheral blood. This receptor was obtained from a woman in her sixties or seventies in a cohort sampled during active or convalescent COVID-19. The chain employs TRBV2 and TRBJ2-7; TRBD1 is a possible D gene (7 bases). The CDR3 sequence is CASTGGYEQYF. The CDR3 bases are TGTGCCAGCACAGGGGGGTACGAGCAGTACTTC.